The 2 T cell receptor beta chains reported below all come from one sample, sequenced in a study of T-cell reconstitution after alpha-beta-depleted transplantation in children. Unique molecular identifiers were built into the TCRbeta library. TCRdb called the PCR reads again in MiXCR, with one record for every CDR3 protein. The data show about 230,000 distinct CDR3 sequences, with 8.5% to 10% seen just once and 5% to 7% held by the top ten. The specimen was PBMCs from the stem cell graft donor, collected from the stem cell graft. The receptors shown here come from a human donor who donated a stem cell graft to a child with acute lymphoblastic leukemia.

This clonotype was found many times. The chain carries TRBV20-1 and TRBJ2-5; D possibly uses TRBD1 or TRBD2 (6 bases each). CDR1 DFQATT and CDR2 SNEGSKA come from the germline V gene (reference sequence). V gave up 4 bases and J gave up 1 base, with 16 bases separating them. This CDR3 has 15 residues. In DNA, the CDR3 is TGCAGTGCTATCAGGGGTAGCGGAGCCCAAGAGACCCAGTACTTC. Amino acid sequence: CSAIRGSGAQETQYF.

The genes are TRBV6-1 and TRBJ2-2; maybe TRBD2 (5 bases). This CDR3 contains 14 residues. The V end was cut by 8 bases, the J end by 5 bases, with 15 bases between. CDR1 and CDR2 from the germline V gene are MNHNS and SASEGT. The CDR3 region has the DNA TGTGCCAGCGGACGGGATCTCGCGACCGGGGAGCTGTTTTTT. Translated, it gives CASGRDLATGELFF.